This is a list of T cell receptor beta chains from one sample in a study of blood T cells in healthy people across ages. One entry per CDR3 protein results from TCRdb running MiXCR on the 5' RACE reads. The data hold around 500,000 distinct CDR3 sequences, with about 27% observed a single time. These same records also appear under a second study, on T cells of mothers and their children.

The sample taken for sequencing was blood. These receptors originate from a boy aged 2-15 years in good health. CDR3s include the opening cysteine and the closing phenylalanine or tryptophan. A D gene is named only where the DNA matches it firmly. Clone size, where shown, is once, few, many, or a class for clones that have expanded.

>TRBJ2-3|.|.|TRBV12-3/TRBV12-4
CASSLGTTTADTQYF
TGTGCCAGCAGTTTAGGCACCACCACCGCAGATACGCAGTATTTT
>TRBJ2-7|.|TRBD2|TRBV6-5
CASSPEGRVGDEQYF
TGTGCCAGCAGCCCAGAAGGGAGGGTCGGAGACGAGCAGTACTTC
>TRBJ2-3|.|TRBD2|TRBV19
CASRGSAGAEDTQYF
TGTGCCAGTAGAGGTTCAGCGGGAGCCGAAGATACGCAGTATTTT
>TRBJ2-5|few|.|TRBV28
CASSLLGDTGWETQYF
TGTGCCAGCAGTTTGTTAGGGGATACGGGGTGGGAGACCCAGTACTTC
>TRBJ2-6|few|.|TRBV14
CASSPGRRSSGANVLTF
TGTGCCAGCAGCCCCGGACGGCGGAGCTCTGGGGCCAACGTCCTGACTTTC
>TRBJ1-1|.|.|TRBV5-5
CASSPGLLNTEAFF
TGTGCCAGCAGCCCGGGACTCTTGAACACTGAAGCTTTCTTT
>TRBJ2-5|.|.|TRBV12-3/TRBV12-4
CASSPHLGGAQETQYF
TGTGCCAGCAGCCCTCATCTCGGAGGGGCCCAAGAGACCCAGTACTTC
>TRBJ1-1|.|.|TRBV3-1
CASSQDRMNTEAFF
TGTGCCAGCAGCCAAGATAGGATGAACACTGAAGCTTTCTTT
>TRBJ1-5|.|TRBD1|TRBV19
CASLQGALGRSQPQHF
TGTGCCAGTCTTCAGGGGGCCCTGGGGCGTAGTCAGCCCCAGCATTTT
>TRBJ1-2|.|TRBD1|TRBV20-1
CSATIRQGAHGYTF
TGCAGTGCTACAATTCGACAGGGGGCTCATGGCTACACCTTC
>TRBJ2-7|.|.|TRBV2
CASSDARIGEYF
TGTGCCAGCAGTGATGCGAGAATAGGGGAGTACTTC
>TRBJ2-7|.|TRBD1|TRBV6-5
CASSASGGFYEQYF
TGTGCCAGCAGTGCATCAGGGGGATTCTACGAGCAGTACTTC
>TRBJ2-1|.|.|TRBV5-4
CASSATYNEQFF
TGTGCCAGCAGCGCCACGTACAATGAGCAGTTCTTC
>TRBJ2-3|few|.|TRBV12-3/TRBV12-4
CASSGGSPDTQYF
TGTGCCAGCAGTGGGGGGAGTCCGGATACGCAGTATTTT
>TRBJ2-1|.|TRBD2|TRBV6-2/TRBV6-3
CASSRLASANEQFF
TGTGCCAGCAGTCGACTAGCGTCGGCCAATGAGCAGTTCTTC
>TRBJ2-7|few|TRBD1|TRBV7-9
CASSPRQGINYEQYF
TGTGCCAGCAGCCCCCGACAGGGAATTAACTACGAGCAGTACTTC
>TRBJ1-4|.|.|TRBV6-1
CASTNQVDEKLFF
TGTGCCAGCACCAACCAAGTAGATGAAAAACTGTTTTTT
>TRBJ2-7|.|.|TRBV12-3/TRBV12-4
CASSSGPPAFYEQYF
TGTGCCAGCAGTTCAGGACCCCCAGCCTTTTACGAGCAGTACTTC
>TRBJ1-1|.|.|TRBV6-6
CASSHRDTEAFF
TGTGCCAGCAGTCACAGGGACACTGAAGCTTTCTTT
>TRBJ2-5|.|.|TRBV20-1
CSARVDLETQYF
TGCAGTGCCAGAGTGGATCTAGAGACCCAGTACTTC
>TRBJ2-5|.|TRBD1|TRBV10-3
CAIRAADRGEETQYF
TGTGCCATCAGGGCCGCGGACAGGGGGGAAGAGACCCAGTACTTC
>TRBJ2-7|many|TRBD2|TRBV20-1
CSARMTSGGAFFTYEQYF
TGCAGTGCTAGAATGACTAGCGGGGGGGCCTTTTTCACCTACGAGCAGTACTTC
>TRBJ1-5|.|.|TRBV7-3
CASSSGPDQPQHF
TGTGCCAGCAGCTCAGGGCCTGATCAGCCCCAGCATTTT
>TRBJ2-1|many|TRBD2|TRBV3-1
CASSQRGTRSHEQFF
TGTGCCAGCAGCCAACGCGGGACTAGAAGTCATGAGCAGTTCTTC
>TRBJ2-3|few|TRBD2|TRBV7-6
CASSLAGVDTQYF
TGTGCCAGCAGTCTAGCGGGAGTAGATACGCAGTATTTT
>TRBJ1-2|few|TRBD1|TRBV7-2
CASSQAVQGAGGYTF
TGTGCCAGCAGCCAGGCCGTACAGGGGGCGGGAGGCTACACCTTC